The 16 T cell receptor beta chains given below trace back to one sample, sequenced in a study of blood T cell repertoires in COVID-19. Assay used: immunoSEQ multiplex PCR; TCRdb lists only in-frame clones, some missing. The sample contains hundreds of thousands of clones, more than 75% of which appear only once. The sequenced sample consisted of peripheral blood. The receptors originated from a woman in her forties who had recovered from COVID-19.

V gene TRBV28 combines with J gene TRBJ2-3, with 7 bases aligning to TRBD1. Germline CDR1 reads MDHEN; CDR2 reads SYDVKM. This CDR3 region has 16 residues. The trim removed 5 bases at V and 5 bases at J, leaving 13 bases unmatched. CDR3 nucleotide sequence: TGTGCCAGCAGTCCCCACCGACAGGGCCGGGGAGATACGCAGTATTTT. It translates to CASSPHRQGRGDTQYF. Variable domain in full (rest from reference TRBV28 and TRBJ2-3): DVKVTQSSRYLVKRTGEKVFLECVQDMDHENMFWYRQDPGLGLRLIYFSYDVKMKEKGDIPEGYSVSREKKERFSLILESASTNQTSMYLCASSPHRQGRGDTQYFGPGTRLTVL.

The chain uses TRBV4-3 and TRBJ2-3; 9 positions match TRBD2. This CDR3 comprises 17 residues. The V and J ends lost 1 base and 1 base, in that order; junction bases with no gene match: 6. Germline CDR1 LGHNA, CDR2 YSLEER. CDR3 loop: CASSQGVVAGGTDTQYF. The CDR3 region has the DNA TGCGCCAGCAGCCAAGGCGTGGTAGCGGGAGGCACAGATACGCAGTATTTT.

This clone was detected once. V usage is TRBV4-1 and J usage is TRBJ1-2; D is unclear. The ends were cut back, 0 bases at V and 2 bases at J, with 10 bases in the middle. The CDR3 is made up of 15 amino acids. From germline, CDR1 is MGHRA and CDR2 YSYEKL. CDR3 coding DNA: TGCGCCAGCAGCCAAGATTCCCGGGAAAACTATGGCTACACCTTC. Translated, it gives CASSQDSRENYGYTF.

The chain carries TRBV19 and TRBJ2-2; the D is unclear. The CDR3 has 10 amino acids. Trimming removed 10 bases at V and 8 bases at J, with 8 bases between. The germline CDR1 and CDR2 sequences are LNHDA and SQIVND (reference sequence). Written as DNA, the CDR3 is TGTGCCACTTCCGGGGGGGAGCTGTTTTTT. As protein: CATSGGELFF.

The rearrangement links TRBV7-2 to TRBJ1-2, with D tentatively TRBD1 (6 bases). V lost 5 bases, J lost 4 bases, and 17 bases lay in between. The CDR3 is made up of 15 amino acids. The germline V gene has CDR1 SGHTA and CDR2 FQGNSA. CDR3 in amino acids: CASSQGYRVRYGYTF. CDR3 DNA sequence: TGTGCCAGCAGCCAGGGGTACAGGGTCCGCTATGGCTACACCTTC.

The CDR3 loop reads CASTSGHRSGEQYF. The CDR3 bases are TGTGCCAGCACCTCGGGACACCGATCGGGGGAGCAGTACTTC. The rearrangement links TRBV6-5 to TRBJ2-7; D may be TRBD1 (6 bases). The CDR3 is made up of 14 amino acids. Trimming shortened V by 7 bases and J by 7 bases, and 20 bases separated the two germline ends. Germline CDR1 and CDR2: MNHEY and SVGAGI.

This chain connects TRBV30 to TRBJ1-1; D possibly corresponds to TRBD1 (5 bases). From germline, CDR1 is GTSNPN and CDR2 SVGIG (reference sequence). V lost 4 bases, J lost 1 base, and 7 bases lay in between. CDR3 size: 12 residues. CDR3 bases: TGTGCCTGGACCCAGGGGAACACTGAAGCTTTCTTT. Its protein is CAWTQGNTEAFF.

The J gene is TRBJ2-5, the V gene TRBV12-3 or TRBV12-4, with no clear D. Trimming took 2 bases from V and 5 from J, leaving 3 bases between them. CDR3 length: 11 residues. Here the CDR3 DNA reads TGTGCCAGCAGTTTACTGGAGACCCAGTACTTC. Translating gives CASSLLETQYF.

V usage is TRBV4-3 and J usage is TRBJ2-2; a possible D gene is TRBD2 (6 bases). This CDR3 spans 15 amino acids. Between the trimmed V and J ends, which lost 1 base and 5 bases, there was a span of 11 bases. Germline-derived CDR1 and CDR2 are LGHNA and YSLEER. The CDR3 DNA is TGCGCCAGCAGCCAAGGGCTAGCGTCGACCGGGGAGCTGTTTTTT. This sequence encodes CASSQGLASTGELFF.

V and J are TRBV15 and TRBJ1-5; tentatively, D is TRBD1 (5 bases). Deletions cut 1 base from V and 1 base from J, with 11 bases between. The CDR3 consists of 16 residues. CDR1 and CDR2 from the germline V gene are LNHNV and YYDKDF (reference sequence). CDR3: CATSRGGGASNQPQHF. CDR3 nucleotide sequence: TGTGCCACCAGCAGAGGTGGAGGGGCGAGCAATCAGCCCCAGCATTTT.

The genes are TRBV5-5 and TRBJ1-6; 7 nucleotides line up with TRBD1. Germline V gene data show CDR1 as SGHKS and CDR2 as YYEKEE (reference sequence). V shed 4 bases, J shed 1 base, and the junction held 5 bases outside the gene matches. This CDR3 has 16 amino acids. Here the CDR3 reads CASSLRGRSYNSPLHF. CDR3 coding DNA: TGTGCCAGCAGCCTGAGGGGGCGGTCCTATAATTCACCCCTCCACTTT.

V and J are TRBV5-1 and TRBJ1-5; tentative D call: TRBD1 (5 bases). The germline CDR1 and CDR2 sequences are SGHRS and YFSETQ. V dropped 4 bases and J dropped 1 base, with 12 bases sitting between them. The CDR3 runs to 15 residues. The chain's CDR3 is CASSPDGGSNQPQHF. Written as DNA, the CDR3 is TGCGCCAGCAGCCCCGACGGGGGGAGCAATCAGCCCCAGCATTTT.

Comments on this clone: The sample contains more than one DNA sequence encoding this CDR3. The CDR3 sequence is CASSVGASGSSEQYF. CDR3 DNA: TGTGCCAGCAGCGTAGGGGCTAGCGGGAGTTCCGAGCAGTACTTC. The chain carries TRBV9 and TRBJ2-7; TRBD2 matches 10 bases. V was pared by 0 bases and J by 6 bases, with 6 bases of the junction left unmatched. Germline V gene data show CDR1 as SGDLS and CDR2 as YYNGEE. CDR3 length: 15 amino acids.

This sequence joins TRBV11-3 and TRBJ2-7; TRBD2 is a possible D gene (5 bases). The V gene lost 3 bases and the J gene lost 6 bases, with 9 bases spanning the gap. Germline V gene lookup returns CDR1 SGHNT and CDR2 YENEEA. The CDR3 contains 12 residues. CDR3 protein: CASSFAGGEQYV. CDR3 nucleotides: TGTGCCAGCAGCTTCGCGGGTGGCGAGCAGTACGTC.

This chain's CDR3 is CATSKRGMNTEAFF. In DNA, the CDR3 is TGTGCCACCAGCAAGAGAGGGATGAACACTGAAGCTTTCTTT. The rearrangement links TRBV15 to TRBJ1-1; D is unclear. CDR3 length: 14 amino acids. The germline V gene has CDR1 LNHNV and CDR2 YYDKDF (reference sequence). Trimming took 4 bases from V and 0 from J, leaving 9 bases between them.

The chain has TRBV29-1 and TRBJ1-2; D may be TRBD1 (5 bases). Trimming removed 3 bases from V and 4 bases from J, with 12 bases in between. The CDR3 covers 13 residues. Germline V CDR1 and CDR2: SQVTM, ANQGSEA. The CDR3 loop is CSVDPGGGYGYTF. Written as DNA, the CDR3 is TGCAGCGTTGACCCGGGGGGGGGCTATGGCTACACCTTC.